The clone carrying this TCR beta chain was seen only a few times. The libraries were made with immunoSEQ v3. Sequenced by immunoSEQ multiplex PCR; TCRdb stores in-frame clones only, minus some. The sample yields 50,000 or so clones, around 79% seen once. The time point denotes: pre-treatment sample, taken before nivolumab and TIL therapy. CDR3 length: 17 residues. Per germline, CDR1 MGHDK and CDR2 SYGVNS. Trimming removed 4 bases at V and 5 bases at J, with 18 bases between. This record belongs to a study of TIL therapy for anti-PD-1-resistant metastatic lung cancer. Study-level information: Median tumor PD-L1 proportion score was roughly 5.4%.

The V and J genes are TRBV25-1 and TRBJ2-6, with a tentative D call TRBD1 (5 bases). The TCR sequence derives from a woman aged 25-80 years with non-small cell lung cancer. The material was blood, obtained at baseline. The CDR3 bases are TGTGCCAGCAGTGTTGTAACTGGACAAAGTCGGGCCAACGTCCTGACTTTC. It translates to CASSVVTGQSRANVLTF.